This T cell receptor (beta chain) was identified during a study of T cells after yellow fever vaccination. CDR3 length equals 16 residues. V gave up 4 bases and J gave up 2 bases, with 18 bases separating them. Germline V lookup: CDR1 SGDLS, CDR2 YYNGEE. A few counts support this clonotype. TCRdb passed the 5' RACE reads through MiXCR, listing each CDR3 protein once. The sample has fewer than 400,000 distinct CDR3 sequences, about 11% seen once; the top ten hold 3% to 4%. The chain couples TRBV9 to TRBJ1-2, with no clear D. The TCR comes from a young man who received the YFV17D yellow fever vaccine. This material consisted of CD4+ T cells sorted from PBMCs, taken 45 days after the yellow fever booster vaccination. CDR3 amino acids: CASSSRGREVNYGYTF. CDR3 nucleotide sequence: TGTGCCAGCAGCTCCCGAGGGAGGGAGGTGAACTATGGCTACACCTTC.